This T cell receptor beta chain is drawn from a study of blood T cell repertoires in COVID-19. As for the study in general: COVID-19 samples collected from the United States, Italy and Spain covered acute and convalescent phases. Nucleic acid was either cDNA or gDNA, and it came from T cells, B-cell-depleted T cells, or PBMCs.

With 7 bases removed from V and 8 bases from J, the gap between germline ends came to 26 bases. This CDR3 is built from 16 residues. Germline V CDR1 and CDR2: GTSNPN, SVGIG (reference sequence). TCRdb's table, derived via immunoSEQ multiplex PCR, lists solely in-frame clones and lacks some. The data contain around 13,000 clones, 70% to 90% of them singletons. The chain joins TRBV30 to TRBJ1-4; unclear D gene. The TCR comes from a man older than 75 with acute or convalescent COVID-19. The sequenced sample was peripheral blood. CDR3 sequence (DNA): TGTGCCTTCCAACCCGACCCCTCCGGGATTAACGAAAAACTGTTTTTT. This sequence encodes CAFQPDPSGINEKLFF.